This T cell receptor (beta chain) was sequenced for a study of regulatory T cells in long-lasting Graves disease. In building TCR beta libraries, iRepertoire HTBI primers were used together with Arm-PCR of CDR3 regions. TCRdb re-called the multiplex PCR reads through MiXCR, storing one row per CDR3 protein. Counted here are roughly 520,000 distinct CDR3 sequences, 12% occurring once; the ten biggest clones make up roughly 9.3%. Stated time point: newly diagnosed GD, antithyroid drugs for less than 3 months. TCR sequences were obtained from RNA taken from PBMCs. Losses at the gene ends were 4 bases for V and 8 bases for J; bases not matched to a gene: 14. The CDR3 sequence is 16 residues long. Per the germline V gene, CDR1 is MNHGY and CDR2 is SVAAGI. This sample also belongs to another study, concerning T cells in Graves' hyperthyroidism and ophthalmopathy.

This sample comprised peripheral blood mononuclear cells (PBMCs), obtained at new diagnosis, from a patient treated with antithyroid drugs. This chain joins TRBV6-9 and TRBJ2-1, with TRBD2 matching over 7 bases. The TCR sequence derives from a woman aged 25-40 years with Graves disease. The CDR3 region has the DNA TGTGCCAGCAGTTCCAAAGGACTAGTCAGTAGGCATGAGCAGTTCTTC. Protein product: CASSSKGLVSRHEQFF.